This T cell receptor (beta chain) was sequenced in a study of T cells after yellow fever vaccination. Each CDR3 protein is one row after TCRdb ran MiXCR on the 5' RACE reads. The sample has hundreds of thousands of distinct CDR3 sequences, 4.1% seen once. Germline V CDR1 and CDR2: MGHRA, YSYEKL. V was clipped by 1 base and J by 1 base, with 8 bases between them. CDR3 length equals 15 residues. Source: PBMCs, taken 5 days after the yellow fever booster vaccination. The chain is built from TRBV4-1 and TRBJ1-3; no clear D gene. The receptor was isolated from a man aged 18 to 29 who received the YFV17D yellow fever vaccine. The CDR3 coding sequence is TGCGCCAGCAGCCAAGGCGATTTGTCTGGAAACACCATATATTTT. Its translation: CASSQGDLSGNTIYF.